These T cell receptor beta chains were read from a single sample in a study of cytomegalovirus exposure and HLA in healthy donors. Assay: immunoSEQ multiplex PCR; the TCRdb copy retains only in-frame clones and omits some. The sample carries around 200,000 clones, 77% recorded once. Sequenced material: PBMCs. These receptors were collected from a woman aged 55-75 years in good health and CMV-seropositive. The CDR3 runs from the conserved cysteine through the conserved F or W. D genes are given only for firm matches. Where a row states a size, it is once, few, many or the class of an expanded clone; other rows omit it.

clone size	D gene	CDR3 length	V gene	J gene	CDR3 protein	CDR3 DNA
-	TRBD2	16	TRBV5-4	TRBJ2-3	CASSKGLAGVGDTQYF	TGTGCCAGCAGCAAGGGACTAGCGGGAGTTGGAGATACGCAGTATTTT
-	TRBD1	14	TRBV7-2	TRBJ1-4	CASSASGQGAKLFF	TGTGCCAGCAGCGCGTCCGGACAGGGTGCAAAACTGTTTTTT
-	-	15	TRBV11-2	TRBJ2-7	CASSLLEGGHYEQYF	TGTGCCAGCAGCCTCCTAGAGGGGGGGCACTACGAGCAGTACTTC
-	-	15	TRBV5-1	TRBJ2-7	CASSLLGGLAYEQYF	TGCGCCAGCAGCTTGTTGGGGGGGCTTGCCTACGAGCAGTACTTC
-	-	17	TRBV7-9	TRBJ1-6	CASSLRIRGAEDSPLHF	TGTGCCAGCAGCCTGAGGATCAGGGGCGCGGAAGATTCACCCCTCCACTTT
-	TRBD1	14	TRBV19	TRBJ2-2	CASSIDRGLRELFF	TGTGCCAGTAGTATAGACAGGGGGCTGAGGGAGCTGTTTTTT
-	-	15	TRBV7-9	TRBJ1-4	CASSLEVVVQGKLFF	TGTGCCAGCAGCTTAGAGGTAGTGGTGCAGGGGAAACTGTTTTTT
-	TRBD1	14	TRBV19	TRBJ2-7	CASSLGQGAYEQYF	TGTGCCAGTAGTTTGGGACAGGGAGCCTACGAGCAGTACTTC
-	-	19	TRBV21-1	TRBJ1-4	CASSKSLGGLEGGSGKLFF	TGTGCCAGCAGCAAATCACTGGGGGGGCTTGAGGGGGGTTCTGGAAAACTGTTTTTT
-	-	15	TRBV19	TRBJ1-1	CASSTRHIQMLGAFF	TGTGCCAGTAGTACCAGACATATTCAGATGCTCGGAGCTTTCTTT
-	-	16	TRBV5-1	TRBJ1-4	CASSLVRRATNEKLFF	TGCGCCAGCAGCTTGGTCCGTCGGGCAACTAATGAAAAACTGTTTTTT
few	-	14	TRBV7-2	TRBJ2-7	CASSLGGKSYEQYF	TGTGCCAGCAGCTTAGGTGGCAAATCCTACGAGCAGTACTTC
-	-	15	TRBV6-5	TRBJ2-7	CASSYARGFTYEQYF	TGTGCCAGCAGTTACGCCCGAGGCTTTACCTACGAGCAGTACTTC
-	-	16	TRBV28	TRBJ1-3	CASSLYTGSSGNTIYF	TGTGCCAGCAGTTTATATACCGGGAGCTCTGGAAACACCATATATTTT
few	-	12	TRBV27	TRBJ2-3	CASSPGIDTQYF	TGTGCCAGCAGTCCTGGCATAGATACGCAGTATTTT
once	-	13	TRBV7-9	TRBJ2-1	CSSSPEGAFRAFF	TGTTCCAGCAGCCCCGAGGGTGCTTTTCGGGCGTTCTTC
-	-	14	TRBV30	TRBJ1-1	CAWSVLPGATEAFF	TGTGCCTGGAGTGTACTCCCAGGGGCTACTGAAGCTTTCTTT
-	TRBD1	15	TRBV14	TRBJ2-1	CASSRRDRGYNEQFF	TGTGCCAGCAGCCGACGGGACAGGGGATACAATGAGCAGTTCTTC
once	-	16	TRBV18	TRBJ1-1	CASSPPGGAGYTEAFF	TGTGCCAGCTCACCACCAGGGGGGGCGGGTTACACTGAAGCTTTCTTT
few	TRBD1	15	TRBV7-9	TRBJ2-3	CASSSGTGGSDTQYF	TGTGCCAGCAGTTCCGGGACAGGGGGGTCAGATACGCAGTATTTT
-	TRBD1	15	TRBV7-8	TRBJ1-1	CASSRPGTGVTEAFF	TGTGCCAGCAGCCGTCCCGGGACAGGGGTGACTGAAGCTTTCTTT
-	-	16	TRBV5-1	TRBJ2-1	CASDVVGGLSYNEQFF	TGCGCCAGCGACGTAGTGGGAGGCCTCTCCTACAATGAGCAGTTCTTC
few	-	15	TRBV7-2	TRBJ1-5	CASSLGGWGGQPQHF	TGTGCCAGCAGCTTGGGAGGCTGGGGGGGTCAGCCCCAGCATTTT
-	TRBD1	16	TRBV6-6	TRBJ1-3	CASRDGTASSGNTIYF	TGTGCCAGCAGGGACGGGACAGCCAGCTCTGGAAACACCATATATTTT
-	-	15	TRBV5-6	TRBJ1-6	CASSLYSGGNSPLHF	TGTGCCAGCAGCTTGTATTCCGGGGGGAATTCACCCCTCCACTTT
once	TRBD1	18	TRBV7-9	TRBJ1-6	CASSLDPGQGSVSSPLHF	TGTGCCAGCAGCTTAGACCCGGGACAGGGGAGTGTAAGTTCACCCCTCCACTTT
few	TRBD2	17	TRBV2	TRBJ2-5	CASSEAWLAGVGETQYF	TGTGCCAGCAGTGAAGCCTGGCTAGCGGGAGTGGGAGAGACCCAGTACTTC
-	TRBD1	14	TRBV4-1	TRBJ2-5	CASSQGTGKETQYF	TGCGCCAGCAGCCAAGGGACAGGGAAAGAGACCCAGTACTTC
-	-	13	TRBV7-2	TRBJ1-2	CASSLGQRYGYTF	TGTGCCAGCAGCTTAGGGCAGCGATATGGCTACACCTTC
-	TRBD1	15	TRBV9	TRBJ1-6	CASSETWDRGSPLHF	TGTGCCAGCAGCGAGACATGGGACAGGGGTTCACCCCTCCACTTT
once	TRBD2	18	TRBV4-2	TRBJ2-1	CASSRSGGAAGTSNEQFF	TGTGCCAGCAGCCGCTCGGGGGGGGCGGCGGGCACTAGCAATGAGCAGTTCTTC
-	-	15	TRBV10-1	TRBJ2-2	CASSELGSVTGELFF	TGCGCCAGCAGTGAGTTAGGGAGTGTGACCGGGGAGCTGTTTTTT
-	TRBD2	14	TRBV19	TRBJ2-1	CASRTSGRSSEQFF	TGTGCCAGTAGGACTAGCGGGAGATCTAGCGAGCAGTTCTTC
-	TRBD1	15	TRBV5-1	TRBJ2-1	CASSLDQGETNEQFF	TGCGCCAGCAGCTTGGATCAGGGGGAAACCAATGAGCAGTTCTTC
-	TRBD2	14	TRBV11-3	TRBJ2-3	CASSGRGATDTQYF	TGTGCCAGCAGCGGGCGGGGGGCCACAGATACGCAGTATTTT
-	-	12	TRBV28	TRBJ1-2	CASVGQNYGYTF	TGTGCCAGCGTCGGACAGAACTATGGCTACACCTTC
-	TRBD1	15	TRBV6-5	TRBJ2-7	CASSYSRQGTYEQYF	TGTGCCAGCAGTTACTCGCGACAGGGAACGTACGAGCAGTACTTC
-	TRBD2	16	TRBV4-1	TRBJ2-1	CASSQARAGAYNEQFF	TGCGCCAGCAGCCAAGCCCGAGCGGGAGCCTACAATGAGCAGTTCTTC
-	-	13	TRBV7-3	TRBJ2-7	CASSPAATYEQYF	TGTGCCAGCAGCCCCGCGGCCACCTACGAGCAGTACTTC
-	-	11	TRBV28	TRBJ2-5	CASRWEETQYF	TGTGCCAGCCGCTGGGAGGAGACCCAGTACTTC
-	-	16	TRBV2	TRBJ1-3	CASSPQGRSSGNTIYF	TGTGCCAGCAGTCCACAGGGAAGAAGCTCTGGAAACACCATATATTTT
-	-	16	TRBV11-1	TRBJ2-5	CASSQGIGRSGETQYF	TGTGCCAGCAGCCAAGGGATTGGCAGGAGCGGGGAGACCCAGTACTTC
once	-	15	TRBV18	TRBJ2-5	CASSPRSAPGETQYF	TGTGCCAGCTCACCAAGATCGGCCCCGGGAGAGACCCAGTACTTC
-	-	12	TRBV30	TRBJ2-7	CAWGRLTYEQYF	TGTGCCTGGGGCAGGCTGACCTACGAGCAGTACTTC
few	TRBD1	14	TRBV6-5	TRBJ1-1	CASSSDRGRTEAFF	TGTGCCAGCAGTTCTGACAGGGGACGCACTGAAGCTTTCTTT
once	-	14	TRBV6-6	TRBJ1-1	CASSYSRRETEAFF	TGTGCCAGCAGTTACTCGAGACGGGAAACTGAAGCTTTCTTT
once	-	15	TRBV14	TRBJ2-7	CASSQVGARPYEQYF	TGTGCCAGCAGCCAAGTGGGGGCCAGACCCTACGAGCAGTACTTC
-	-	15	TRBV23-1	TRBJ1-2	CASSQSRHRGYGYTF	TGCGCCAGCAGTCAATCGAGACACCGGGGCTATGGCTACACCTTC
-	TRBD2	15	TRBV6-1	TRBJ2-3	CASRGLARRTDTQYF	TGTGCCAGCAGAGGACTAGCGAGGCGCACAGATACGCAGTATTTT
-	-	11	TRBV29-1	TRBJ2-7	CSVGTGIEQYF	TGCAGCGTTGGCACAGGGATCGAGCAGTACTTC
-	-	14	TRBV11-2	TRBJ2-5	CASSFGRGQETQYF	TGTGCCAGCAGCTTTGGCAGGGGTCAGGAGACCCAGTACTTC
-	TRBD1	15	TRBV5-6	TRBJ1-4	CASSRRVTGGEKLFF	TGTGCCAGCAGCAGACGAGTGACAGGGGGAGAAAAACTGTTTTTT
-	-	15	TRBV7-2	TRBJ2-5	CASSSGWGNQETQYF	TGTGCCAGCAGCTCGGGGTGGGGAAACCAAGAGACCCAGTACTTC
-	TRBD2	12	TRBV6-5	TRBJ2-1	CASGTTYNEQFF	TGTGCCAGCGGGACTACGTACAATGAGCAGTTCTTC
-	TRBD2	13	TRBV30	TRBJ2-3	CAWASGSSDTQYF	TGTGCCTGGGCTAGCGGGAGTTCAGATACGCAGTATTTT
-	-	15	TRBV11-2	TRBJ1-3	CASSLSTLTGNTIYF	TGTGCCAGCAGCTTAAGTACCCTAACTGGAAACACCATATATTTT
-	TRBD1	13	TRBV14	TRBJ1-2	CASSPQTGRGYTF	TGTGCCAGCAGCCCCCAGACAGGGAGAGGCTACACCTTC
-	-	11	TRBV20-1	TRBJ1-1	CSANWNTEAFF	TGCAGTGCTAACTGGAACACTGAAGCTTTCTTT
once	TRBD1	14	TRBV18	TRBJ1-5	CASSLGTGNQPQHF	TGTGCCAGCTCACTCGGGACAGGGAATCAGCCCCAGCATTTT
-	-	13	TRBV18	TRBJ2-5	CASSQAGQETQYF	TGTGCCAGCTCACAGGCGGGCCAAGAGACCCAGTACTTC